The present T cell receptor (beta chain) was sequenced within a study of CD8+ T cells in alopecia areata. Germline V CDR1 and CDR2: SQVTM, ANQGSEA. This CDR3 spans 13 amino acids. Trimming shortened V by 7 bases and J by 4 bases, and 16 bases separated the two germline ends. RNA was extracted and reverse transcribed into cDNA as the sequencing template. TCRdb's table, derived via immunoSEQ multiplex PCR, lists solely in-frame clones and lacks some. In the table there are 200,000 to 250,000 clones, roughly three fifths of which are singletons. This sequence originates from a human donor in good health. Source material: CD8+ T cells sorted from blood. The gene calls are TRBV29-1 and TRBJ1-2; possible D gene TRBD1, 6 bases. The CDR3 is CSARRGGAYGYTF. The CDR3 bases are TGCAGCGCCCGTAGAGGGGGGGCCTATGGCTACACCTTC.